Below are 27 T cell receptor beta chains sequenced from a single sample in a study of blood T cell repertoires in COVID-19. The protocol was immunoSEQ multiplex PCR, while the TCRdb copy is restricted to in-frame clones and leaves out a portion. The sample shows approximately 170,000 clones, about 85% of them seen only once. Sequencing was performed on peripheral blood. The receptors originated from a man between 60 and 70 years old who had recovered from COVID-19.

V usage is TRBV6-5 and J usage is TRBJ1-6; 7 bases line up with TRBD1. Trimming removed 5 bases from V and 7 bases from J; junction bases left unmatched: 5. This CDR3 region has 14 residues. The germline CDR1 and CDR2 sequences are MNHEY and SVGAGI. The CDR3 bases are TGTGCCAGCAGTACCGGGACAGTAAATTCACCCCTCCACTTT. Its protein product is CASSTGTVNSPLHF.

CDR3: CASSQGQGYDGYTF. CDR3 DNA sequence: TGTGCCAGCAGCCAAGGACAGGGGTACGATGGCTACACCTTC. The chain has TRBV14 and TRBJ1-2, with TRBD1 identical over 8 bases. Germline values: CDR1 SGHDN, CDR2 FVKESK. The CDR3 has 14 amino acids. The J segment lost 6 bases and the V segment lost 1 base, leaving 4 bases of the junction unmatched.

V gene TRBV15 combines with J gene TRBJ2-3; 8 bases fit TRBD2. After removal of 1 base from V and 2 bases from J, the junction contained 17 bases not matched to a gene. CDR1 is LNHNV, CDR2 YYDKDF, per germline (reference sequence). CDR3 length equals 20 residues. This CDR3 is CATSRVIPGTLAGFTDTQYF. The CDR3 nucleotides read TGTGCCACCAGCAGAGTGATTCCCGGAACATTAGCGGGGTTCACAGATACGCAGTATTTT.

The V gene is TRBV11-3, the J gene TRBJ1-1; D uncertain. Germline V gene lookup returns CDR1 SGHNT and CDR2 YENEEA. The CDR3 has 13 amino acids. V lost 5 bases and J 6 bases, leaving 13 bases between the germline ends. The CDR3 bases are TGTGCCAGCAGCCCAGACCTCAGGTCTGAAGCTTTCTTT. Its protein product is CASSPDLRSEAFF. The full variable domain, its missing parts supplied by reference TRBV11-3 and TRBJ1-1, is EAGVVQSPRYKIIEKKQPVAFWCNPISGHNTLYWYLQNLGQGPELLIRYENEEAVDDSQLPKDRFSAERLKGVDSTLKIQPAELGDSAVYLCASSPDLRSEAFFGQGTRLTVV.

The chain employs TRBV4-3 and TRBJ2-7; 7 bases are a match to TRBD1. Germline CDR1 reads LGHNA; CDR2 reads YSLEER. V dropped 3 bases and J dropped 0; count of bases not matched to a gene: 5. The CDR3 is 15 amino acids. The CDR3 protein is CASSQAGTASYEQYF. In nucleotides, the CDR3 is TGCGCCAGCAGCCAGGCCGGGACAGCCTCCTACGAGCAGTACTTC.

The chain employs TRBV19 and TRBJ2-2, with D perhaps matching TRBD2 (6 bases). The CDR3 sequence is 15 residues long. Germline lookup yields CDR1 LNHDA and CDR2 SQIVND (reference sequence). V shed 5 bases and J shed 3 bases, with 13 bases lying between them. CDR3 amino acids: CASSSTGLYTGELFF. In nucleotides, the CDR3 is TGTGCCAGTAGTTCGACGGGACTCTACACCGGGGAGCTGTTTTTT.

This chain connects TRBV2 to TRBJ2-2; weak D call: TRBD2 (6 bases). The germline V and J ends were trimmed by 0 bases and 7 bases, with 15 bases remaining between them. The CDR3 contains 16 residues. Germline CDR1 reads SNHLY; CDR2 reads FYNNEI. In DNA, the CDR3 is TGTGCCAGCAGTGAAGCGCCCCAGATGGGGGGCGGGGAGCTGTTTTTT. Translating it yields CASSEAPQMGGGELFF.

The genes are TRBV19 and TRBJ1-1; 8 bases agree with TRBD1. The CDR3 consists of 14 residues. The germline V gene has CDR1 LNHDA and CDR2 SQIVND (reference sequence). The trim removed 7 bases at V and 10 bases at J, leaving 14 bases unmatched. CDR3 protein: CASMGPGGAGVAFF. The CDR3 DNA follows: TGTGCCAGTATGGGGCCAGGGGGCGCGGGGGTAGCTTTCTTT.

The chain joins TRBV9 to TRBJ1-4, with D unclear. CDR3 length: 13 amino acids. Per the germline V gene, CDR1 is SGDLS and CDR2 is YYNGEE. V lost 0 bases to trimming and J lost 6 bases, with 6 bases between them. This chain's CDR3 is CASSVGPDEKLFF. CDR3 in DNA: TGTGCCAGCAGCGTAGGTCCGGATGAAAAACTGTTTTTT.

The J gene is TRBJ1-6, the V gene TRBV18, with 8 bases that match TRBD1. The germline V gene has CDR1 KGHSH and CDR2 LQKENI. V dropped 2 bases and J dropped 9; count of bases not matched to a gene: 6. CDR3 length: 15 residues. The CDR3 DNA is TGTGCCAGCTCACCAGCGGGACAGGACGGTTCACCCCTCCACTTT. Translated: CASSPAGQDGSPLHF.

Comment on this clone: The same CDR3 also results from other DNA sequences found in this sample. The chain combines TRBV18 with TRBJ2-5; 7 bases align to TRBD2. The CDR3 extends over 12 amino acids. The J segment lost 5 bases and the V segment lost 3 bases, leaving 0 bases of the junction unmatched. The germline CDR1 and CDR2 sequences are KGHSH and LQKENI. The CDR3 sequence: CASSPGGETQYF. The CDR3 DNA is TGTGCCAGCTCACCGGGGGGGGAGACCCAGTACTTC.

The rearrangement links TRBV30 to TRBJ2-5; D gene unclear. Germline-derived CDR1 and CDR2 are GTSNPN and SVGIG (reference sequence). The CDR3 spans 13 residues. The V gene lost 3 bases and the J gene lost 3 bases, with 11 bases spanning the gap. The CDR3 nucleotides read TGTGCCTGGAGCTTTACCCACAAAGAGACCCAGTACTTC. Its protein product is CAWSFTHKETQYF.

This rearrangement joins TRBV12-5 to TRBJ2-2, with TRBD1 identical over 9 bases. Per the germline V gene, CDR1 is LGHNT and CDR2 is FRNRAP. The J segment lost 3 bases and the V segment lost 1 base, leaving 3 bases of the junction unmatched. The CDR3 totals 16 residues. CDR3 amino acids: CASGLGDRDDTGELFF. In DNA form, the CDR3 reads TGTGCTAGTGGTTTGGGGGACAGGGATGACACCGGGGAGCTGTTTTTT.

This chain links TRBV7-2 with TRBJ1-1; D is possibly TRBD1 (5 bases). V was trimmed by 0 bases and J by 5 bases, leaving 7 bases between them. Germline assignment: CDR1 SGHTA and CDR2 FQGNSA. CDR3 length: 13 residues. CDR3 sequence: CASSLAEGTEAFF. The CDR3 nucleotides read TGTGCCAGCAGCTTAGCGGAGGGGACTGAAGCTTTCTTT.

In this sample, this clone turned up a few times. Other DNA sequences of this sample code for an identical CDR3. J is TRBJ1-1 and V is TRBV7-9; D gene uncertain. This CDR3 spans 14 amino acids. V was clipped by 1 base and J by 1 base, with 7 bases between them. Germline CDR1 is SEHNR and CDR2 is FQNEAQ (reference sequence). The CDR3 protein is CASSLGQANTEAFF. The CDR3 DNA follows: TGTGCCAGCAGCTTAGGCCAGGCGAACACTGAAGCTTTCTTT.

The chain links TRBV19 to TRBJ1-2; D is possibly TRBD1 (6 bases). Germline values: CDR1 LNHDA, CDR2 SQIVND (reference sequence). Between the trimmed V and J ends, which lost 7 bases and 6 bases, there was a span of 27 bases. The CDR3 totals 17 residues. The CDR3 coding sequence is TGTGCCAGTACCGAGACACCTAGCACAGGGTTTAGGGATGGCTACACCTTC. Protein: CASTETPSTGFRDGYTF.

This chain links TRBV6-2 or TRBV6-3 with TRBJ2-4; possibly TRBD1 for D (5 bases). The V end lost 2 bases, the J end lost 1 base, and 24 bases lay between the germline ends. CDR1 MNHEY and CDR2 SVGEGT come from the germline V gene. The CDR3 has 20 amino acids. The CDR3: CASSYPPDSPLKMAKNIQYF. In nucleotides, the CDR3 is TGTGCCAGCAGTTACCCCCCCGACAGTCCCCTAAAGATGGCCAAAAACATTCAGTACTTC.

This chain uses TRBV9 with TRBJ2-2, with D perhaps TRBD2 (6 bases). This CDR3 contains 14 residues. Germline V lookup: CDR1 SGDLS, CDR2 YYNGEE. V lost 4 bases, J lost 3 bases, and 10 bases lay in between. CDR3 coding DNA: TGTGCCAGCAGCCCCCGCGGGGACACCGGGGAGCTGTTTTTT. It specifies CASSPRGDTGELFF.

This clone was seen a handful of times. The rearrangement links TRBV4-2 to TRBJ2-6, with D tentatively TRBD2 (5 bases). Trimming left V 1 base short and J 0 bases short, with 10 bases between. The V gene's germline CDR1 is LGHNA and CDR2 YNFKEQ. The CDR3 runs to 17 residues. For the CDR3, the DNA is TGTGCCAGCAGCCAAGGGGGAGACCTCTCTGGGGCCAACGTCCTGACTTTC. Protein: CASSQGGDLSGANVLTF.

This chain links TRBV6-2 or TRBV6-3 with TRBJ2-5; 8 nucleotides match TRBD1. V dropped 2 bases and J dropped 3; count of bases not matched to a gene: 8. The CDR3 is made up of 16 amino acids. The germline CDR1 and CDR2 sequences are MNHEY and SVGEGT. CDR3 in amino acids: CASSYILGQEKETQYF. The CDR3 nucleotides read TGTGCCAGCAGTTACATCCTGGGACAGGAAAAAGAGACCCAGTACTTC.

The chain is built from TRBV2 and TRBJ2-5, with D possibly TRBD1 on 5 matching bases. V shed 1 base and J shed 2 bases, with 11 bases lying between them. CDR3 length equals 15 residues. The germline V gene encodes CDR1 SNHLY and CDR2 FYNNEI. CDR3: CASSEGVTDQETQYF. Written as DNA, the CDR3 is TGTGCCAGCAGTGAAGGGGTGACAGATCAAGAGACCCAGTACTTC.

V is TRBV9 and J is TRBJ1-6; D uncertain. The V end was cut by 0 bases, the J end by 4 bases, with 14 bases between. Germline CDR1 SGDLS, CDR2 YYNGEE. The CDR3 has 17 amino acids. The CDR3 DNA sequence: TGTGCCAGCAGCGTAGGGGCGGGTCCGGCATATAATTCACCCCTCCACTTT. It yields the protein CASSVGAGPAYNSPLHF.

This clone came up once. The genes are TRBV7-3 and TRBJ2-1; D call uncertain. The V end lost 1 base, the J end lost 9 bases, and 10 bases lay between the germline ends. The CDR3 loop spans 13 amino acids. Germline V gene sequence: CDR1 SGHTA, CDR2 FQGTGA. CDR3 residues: CASSLIVAGEQFF. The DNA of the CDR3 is TGTGCCAGCAGCTTAATTGTAGCCGGTGAGCAGTTCTTC.

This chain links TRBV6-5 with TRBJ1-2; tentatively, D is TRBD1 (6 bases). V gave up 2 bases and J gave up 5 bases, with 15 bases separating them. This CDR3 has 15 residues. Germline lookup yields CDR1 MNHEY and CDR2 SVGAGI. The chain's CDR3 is CASSYVGGVGYGYTF. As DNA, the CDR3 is TGTGCCAGCAGTTACGTTGGGGGCGTTGGATATGGCTACACCTTC.

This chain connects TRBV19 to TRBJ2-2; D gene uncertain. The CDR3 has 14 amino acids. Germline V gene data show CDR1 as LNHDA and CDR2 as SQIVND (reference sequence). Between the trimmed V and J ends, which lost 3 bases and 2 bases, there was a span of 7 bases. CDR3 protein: CASSMVANTGELFF. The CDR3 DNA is TGTGCCAGTAGTATGGTGGCAAACACCGGGGAGCTGTTTTTT.

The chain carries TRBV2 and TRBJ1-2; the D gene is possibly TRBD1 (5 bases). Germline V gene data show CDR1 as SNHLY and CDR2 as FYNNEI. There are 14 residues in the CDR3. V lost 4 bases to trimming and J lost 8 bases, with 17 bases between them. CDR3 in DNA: TGTGCCAGCAGTGGGACAAGGCTCAAACGGGGCTACACCTTC. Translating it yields CASSGTRLKRGYTF.

The CDR3 is CASSQIPSQGYGYTF. The CDR3, as DNA: TGTGCCAGCAGCCAAATCCCCAGCCAGGGGTATGGCTACACCTTC. The chain couples TRBV3-1 (or the pseudogene TRBV3-2) to TRBJ1-2; a weak D match, TRBD1 (6 bases). This CDR3 comprises 15 residues. Germline lookup yields CDR1 LGHDT and CDR2 YNNKEL (reference sequence). Trimming shortened V by 2 bases and J by 5 bases, and 15 bases separated the two germline ends.